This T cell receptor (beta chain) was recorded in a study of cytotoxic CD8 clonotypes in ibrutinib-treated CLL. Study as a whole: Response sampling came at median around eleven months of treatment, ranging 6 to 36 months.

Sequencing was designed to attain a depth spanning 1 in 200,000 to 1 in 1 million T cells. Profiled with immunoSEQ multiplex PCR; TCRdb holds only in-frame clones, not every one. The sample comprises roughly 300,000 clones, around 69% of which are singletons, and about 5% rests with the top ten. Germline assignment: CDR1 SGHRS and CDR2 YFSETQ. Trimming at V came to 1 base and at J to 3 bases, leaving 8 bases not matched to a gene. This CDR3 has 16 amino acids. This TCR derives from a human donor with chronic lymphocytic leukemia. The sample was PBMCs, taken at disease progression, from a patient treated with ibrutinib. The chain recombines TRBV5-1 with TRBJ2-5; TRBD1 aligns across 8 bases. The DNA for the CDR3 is TGCGCCAGCAGCTTGCGGCAGGGGGCTGGGGAAGAGACCCAGTACTTC. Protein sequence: CASSLRQGAGEETQYF.